The 2 T cell receptor beta chains given below trace back to one sample, sequenced in a study of T cell responses to AZD1222 COVID-19 vaccine. Some clones are missing from TCRdb's copy, which holds only in-frame ones; the method was immunoSEQ multiplex PCR. This table holds 100,000 to 150,000 clones, 90% found once. Sample: peripheral blood, taken on day 0 of AZD1222 vaccination. All receptors derive from an adult in good health.

The genes are TRBV7-2 and TRBJ1-2; D is unclear. Trimming removed 1 base from V and 0 bases from J, with 15 bases in between. The CDR3 is made up of 17 amino acids. Germline CDR1 and CDR2: SGHTA and FQGNSA. CDR3 in amino acids: CASSLVVTADSNYGYTF. CDR3 DNA: TGTGCCAGCAGCTTAGTAGTTACGGCGGATTCTAACTATGGCTACACCTTC.

V usage is TRBV30 and J usage is TRBJ1-6; D perhaps matches TRBD1 (5 bases). The V gene's germline CDR1 is GTSNPN and CDR2 SVGIG (reference sequence). V shed 1 base and J shed 4 bases, with 11 bases lying between them. The CDR3 consists of 15 residues. CDR3 loop: CAWSGPGPYNSPLHF. The DNA for the CDR3 is TGTGCCTGGAGTGGGCCGGGACCTTATAATTCACCCCTCCACTTT.